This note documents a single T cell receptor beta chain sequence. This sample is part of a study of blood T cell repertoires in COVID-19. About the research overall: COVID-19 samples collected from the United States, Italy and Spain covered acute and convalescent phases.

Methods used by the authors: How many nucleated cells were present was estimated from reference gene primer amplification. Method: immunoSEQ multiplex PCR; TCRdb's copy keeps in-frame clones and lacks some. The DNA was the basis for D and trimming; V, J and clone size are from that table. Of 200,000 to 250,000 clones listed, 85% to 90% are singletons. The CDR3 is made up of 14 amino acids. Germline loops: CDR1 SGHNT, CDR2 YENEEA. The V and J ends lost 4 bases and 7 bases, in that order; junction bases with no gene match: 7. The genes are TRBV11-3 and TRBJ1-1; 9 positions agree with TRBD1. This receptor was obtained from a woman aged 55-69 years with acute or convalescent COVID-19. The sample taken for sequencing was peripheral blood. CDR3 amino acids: CASSSTGGRGEAFF. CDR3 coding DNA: TGTGCCAGCAGCTCGACAGGGGGAAGGGGTGAAGCTTTCTTT.